This T cell receptor (beta chain) derives from a study of blood T cell repertoires in COVID-19. Study-wide background: Researchers got acute and convalescent COVID-19 samples from the United States, Italy and Spain. The analysed material was cDNA or gDNA that came from T cells, B-cell-depleted T cells, or PBMCs.

In the original processing: Reference gene primer amplification yielded estimated nucleated cell counts. Clones were sequenced by immunoSEQ multiplex PCR, and TCRdb holds only the in-frame ones, with some missing. From that table come the V and J calls and clone size; the DNA was used to work out D and trimming. In the table there are about 54,000 clones, less than 95% of which are singletons. Material: peripheral blood. The sequence derives from a middle-aged woman with active COVID-19.

CDR3 sequence: CATSDPPARGGQETQYF. DNA of the CDR3: TGTGCCACCAGTGACCCCCCCGCTCGGGGAGGGCAAGAGACCCAGTACTTC. The genes are TRBV24-1 and TRBJ2-5; 7 positions match TRBD2. The germline V gene has CDR1 KGHDR and CDR2 SFDVKD. V gave up 4 bases and J gave up 2 bases; unmatched junction bases: 12. The CDR3 contains 17 residues.